A single sample is the source of the 6 T cell receptor beta chains below, sequenced in a study of T cell changes during pregnancy in multiple sclerosis. Libraries were prepared by immunoSEQ multiplex PCR; TCRdb keeps only in-frame clonotypes and omits some of them. The repertoire has about 40,000 clones, 75% to 95% of them found once; the top ten carry over 6.5%. The sequencing used CD8+ T cells from peripheral blood mononuclear cells, collected before pregnancy. The receptors derive from a female donor with multiple sclerosis, enrolled in a pregnancy study.

This clone was seen once. The chain employs TRBV28 and TRBJ2-5; D call uncertain. The ends were cut back, 1 base at V and 5 bases at J, with 11 bases in the middle. The germline CDR1 and CDR2 sequences are MDHEN and SYDVKM. CDR3 size: 14 residues. The CDR3 spells CASSLYGFSETQYF. Here the CDR3 DNA reads TGTGCCAGCAGTTTATACGGGTTCTCGGAGACCCAGTACTTC.

The J gene is TRBJ1-2, the V gene TRBV2; no firm D call. The length of the CDR3 is 14 residues. The germline V gene has CDR1 SNHLY and CDR2 FYNNEI. The V end was cut by 7 bases, the J end by 4 bases, with 16 bases between. CDR3 sequence: CASIGRETIYGYTF. CDR3 DNA: TGTGCCAGCATCGGCAGAGAAACTATCTATGGCTACACCTTC.

The genes are TRBV29-1 and TRBJ2-1, with 15 bases identical to TRBD2. The germline V gene encodes CDR1 SQVTM and CDR2 ANQGSEA. CDR3 size: 17 residues. Trimming removed 7 bases from V and 2 bases from J; junction bases left unmatched: 9. This chain's CDR3 is CSATGTSGRHTYNEQFF. DNA for the CDR3: TGCAGCGCAACCGGGACTAGCGGGAGGCATACCTACAATGAGCAGTTCTTC.

The J gene is TRBJ1-4, the V gene TRBV9; no firm D call. V was cut by 0 bases and J by 0 bases, with 6 bases left in between. The CDR3 has 15 residues. Germline lookup yields CDR1 SGDLS and CDR2 YYNGEE. The chain's CDR3 is CASSVGVTTNEKLFF. The CDR3 DNA sequence: TGTGCCAGCAGCGTAGGCGTAACAACTAATGAAAAACTGTTTTTT. The variable domain in full, completed from reference TRBV9 and TRBJ1-4, reads DSGVTQTPKHLITATGQRVTLRCSPRSGDLSVYWYQQSLDQGLQFLIQYYNGEERAKGNILERFSAQQFPDLHSELNLSSLELGDSALYFCASSVGVTTNEKLFFGSGTQLSVL.

The V gene is TRBV6-5, the J gene TRBJ1-1; no reliable D call. Germline values: CDR1 MNHEY, CDR2 SVGAGI. The CDR3 spans 12 residues. V lost 4 bases and J 8 bases, leaving 11 bases between the germline ends. The DNA of the CDR3 is TGTGCCAGCAGTTCCTCACTAGTAGAAGCTTTCTTT. Amino acid sequence: CASSSSLVEAFF.

This clone was found once. The V gene is TRBV13, the J gene TRBJ2-2; D is ambiguous. The V gene's germline CDR1 is PRHDT and CDR2 FYEKMQ (reference sequence). CDR3 length: 12 residues. Deletions cut 3 bases from V and 6 bases from J, with 5 bases between. In DNA, the CDR3 is TGTGCCAGCAGCTTGGCTGCCGGGGAGCTGTTTTTT. Protein: CASSLAAGELFF.